A single T cell receptor (beta chain) is shown here with its context. This sample is drawn from a study of blood T cell repertoires in COVID-19. Study-level background: The origin of the acute and convalescent COVID-19 samples was the United States, Italy and Spain. From T cells, B-cell-depleted T cells, or PBMCs came the material, which was cDNA or gDNA.

Seattle's enrolled individuals joined amid active infection and were then monitored longitudinally. Authors' methods: Nucleated cell number was recorded as an estimate derived from reference gene primer amplification. Data came from immunoSEQ multiplex PCR; TCRdb stores just in-frame clones and leaves some out. D and trimming were read from the DNA, whereas the V and J calls and clone size are those reported in that table. The sample lists some 270,000 clones; 80% to 85% were seen once. The CDR3 runs 16 residues. J gave up 1 base and V 1 base, and 3 bases lay outside the gene matches. CDR1 and CDR2 (germline): SGHRS, YFSETQ.

The sequence derives from an older person with COVID-19, enrolled during active disease. The sample was peripheral blood. V gene TRBV5-1 combines with J gene TRBJ2-1; the match to TRBD1 covers 9 bases. The CDR3 nucleotides are TGCGCCAGCAGCTTGTCCGGGACAGGGTCCTACAATGAGCAGTTCTTC. Protein sequence: CASSLSGTGSYNEQFF.